The rows below give T cell receptor beta chains drawn from one sample of a study of shared clonotypes between healthy human individuals. The table came from immunoSEQ multiplex PCR; TCRdb's copy has only in-frame clones and leaves some out. The sample lists about 2.1 million clones; just over 90% were seen once. The sequenced sample consisted of naive CD8+ T cells from PBMCs. These receptors were taken from a man younger than 35 in good health. Some clones in this sample may be carry-over from other donors' samples. Both conserved end residues are part of each CDR3. D genes are given only for firm matches. Expanded clones get a size class; other rows say once, few or many, or leave the size out.

V gene	J gene	D gene	clone size	CDR3 DNA	CDR3 protein
TRBV7-2	TRBJ2-5	NA	NA	TGTGCCAGCAGCTTAGGCGGGAATCAAGAGACCCAGTACTTC	CASSLGGNQETQYF
TRBV5-1	TRBJ2-1	TRBD2	NA	TGCGCCAGCAGCCGCGGACTAGCGGGACCCAATGAGCAGTTCTTC	CASSRGLAGPNEQFF
TRBV9	TRBJ1-2	NA	NA	TGTGCCAGCAGCGGACAGGCTCACCCCGAAGGCTACACCTTC	CASSGQAHPEGYTF
TRBV7-8	TRBJ1-4	NA	NA	TGTGCCAGCAGCCCAGGGGCAAGTAATGAAAAACTGTTTTTT	CASSPGASNEKLFF
TRBV21-1	TRBJ2-7	NA	NA	TGTGCCAGCGAGGGACTAGCGGGAGACGTCGAGCAGTACTTC	CASEGLAGDVEQYF
TRBV6-1	TRBJ2-3	TRBD2	NA	TGTGCCAGCAGTGAAGTGGGCCTAGCGGGAGGTACTGATACGCAGTATTTT	CASSEVGLAGGTDTQYF
TRBV4-1	TRBJ2-1	TRBD2	NA	TGCGCCAGCAGCCAAGAAGATGGACTAGCCTACAATGAGCAGTTCTTC	CASSQEDGLAYNEQFF
TRBV27	TRBJ1-5	NA	NA	TGTGCCAGCAGTTTGGTAGGGGTCGGGCCCCAGCATTTT	CASSLVGVGPQHF
TRBV5-1	TRBJ2-3	NA	once	TGCGCCAGCAGCTTGGACGCCCAAACTAGCACAGATACGCAGTATTTT	CASSLDAQTSTDTQYF
TRBV6-5	TRBJ1-2	NA	NA	TGTGCCAGCAGTCCGAACCACAGGGCCCAATATGGCTACACCTTC	CASSPNHRAQYGYTF
TRBV5-1	TRBJ1-1	NA	NA	TGCGCCAGCAGCTTGGATGAGAACACTGAAGCTTTCTTT	CASSLDENTEAFF
TRBV27	TRBJ2-6	TRBD1	NA	TGTGCCAGCAGTCCACAGCCAGGGGGCTCATTCTCTGGGGCCAACGTCCTGACTTTC	CASSPQPGGSFSGANVLTF
TRBV7-9	TRBJ1-2	NA	NA	TGTGCCAGCAGCAAAAGGGGAGATAGGGCCTATGGCTACACCTTC	CASSKRGDRAYGYTF
TRBV9	TRBJ2-1	TRBD2	NA	TGTGCCAGCAGCGTAGGGGTAGCGGGGATGAATGAGCAGTTCTTC	CASSVGVAGMNEQFF
TRBV7-8	TRBJ1-5	TRBD1	NA	TGTGCCAGCAGCTTAGGATTGTCCGGGACAGGCAGCAATCAGCCCCAGCATTTT	CASSLGLSGTGSNQPQHF
TRBV6-5	TRBJ2-7	NA	once	TGTGCCAGCAGTTTCCTGTACGAGCAGTACTTC	CASSFLYEQYF
TRBV27	TRBJ1-4	NA	once	TGTGCCAGCAGTCCCCTCAGGGTATCAGGAACTAATGAAAAACTGTTTTTT	CASSPLRVSGTNEKLFF
TRBV7-8	TRBJ2-1	NA	NA	TGTGCCAGCAGCTTAGTCACGTCAAGCACTGAGCAGTTCTTC	CASSLVTSSTEQFF
TRBV5-6	TRBJ2-1	TRBD1	NA	TGTGCCAGCAGCTTTGGGACAGTATACAATGAGCAGTTCTTC	CASSFGTVYNEQFF
TRBV19	TRBJ1-1	NA	few	TGTGCCAGTAGTTTTAGGGGGGTGAACACTGAAGCTTTCTTT	CASSFRGVNTEAFF
TRBV7-8	TRBJ2-1	NA	once	TGTGCCAGCAGCACGCCCGGGACACCCGGCAATGAGCAGTTCTTC	CASSTPGTPGNEQFF
TRBV6-1	TRBJ2-7	NA	NA	TGTGCCAGCAGTGAACCCGCGGCCGGGACGGACTCCTACGAGCAGTACTTC	CASSEPAAGTDSYEQYF
TRBV4-3	TRBJ2-1	TRBD2	once	TGCGCCAGCAGCCAAGCAGCGGGACTCTCCTACAATGAGCAGTTCTTC	CASSQAAGLSYNEQFF
TRBV7-9	TRBJ2-5	NA	NA	TGTGCCACCTCGGCCTTATCGGGCCTCCAAGAGACCCAGTACTTC	CATSALSGLQETQYF
TRBV27	TRBJ2-7	NA	NA	TGTGCCAGCTCCCGGGGCAACGAGCAGTACTTC	CASSRGNEQYF
TRBV11-2	TRBJ2-3	NA	NA	TGTGCCAGCAGCTTAGGGGCCTACGGGACAGATACGCAGTATTTT	CASSLGAYGTDTQYF
TRBV5-6	TRBJ2-7	NA	NA	TGTGCCAGCAGCTCTGGGACGCGGACCTACGAGCAGTACTTC	CASSSGTRTYEQYF
TRBV15	TRBJ2-1	NA	NA	TGTGCCACCAGCAGAGCGGTGGACCCACCTAAGAATGAGCAGTTCTTC	CATSRAVDPPKNEQFF
TRBV30	TRBJ1-5	NA	NA	TGTGCCTGGACCCCGGCGGGGACGGGGAATCAGCCCCAGCATTTT	CAWTPAGTGNQPQHF
TRBV5-1	TRBJ2-7	TRBD1	NA	TGCGCCAGCAGCTCGGGACAGGGGGCGGACGAGCAGTACTTC	CASSSGQGADEQYF
TRBV7-9	TRBJ1-2	NA	once	TGTGCCGGCCGCGGGGGGCATTCGCCTGGCTACACCTTC	CAGRGGHSPGYTF
TRBV7-9	TRBJ2-7	TRBD2	NA	TGTGCCAGCAGTTCGACTAGCGGGAGTGGTTACGAGCAGTACTTC	CASSSTSGSGYEQYF
TRBV7-9	TRBJ2-2	TRBD1	NA	TGTGCCAGCAGCGGAGGACAGGGGGCGCTCCCCGGGGAGCTGTTTTTT	CASSGGQGALPGELFF
TRBV28	TRBJ1-1	NA	NA	TGTGCCAGCAGTTTGCCCCAGAGTGGAACTGAAGCTTTCTTT	CASSLPQSGTEAFF
TRBV7-9	TRBJ2-3	TRBD1	NA	TGTGCCAGCAGCTTATCTCCCAGGGGGCATTTT	CASSLSPRGHF
TRBV7-9	TRBJ2-7	NA	NA	TGTGCCAGCAGCCCCCGGAGGGGGTCGAGCTCCTACGAGCAGTACTTC	CASSPRRGSSSYEQYF
TRBV12-5	TRBJ2-1	TRBD2	NA	TGTGCTAGTGGTTTGGTAATACTAGCGGGAGGCACCGGGCGCAATGAGCAGTTCTTC	CASGLVILAGGTGRNEQFF
TRBV7-9	TRBJ2-7	NA	NA	TGTGCCAGCAGCAAATACCAAGGACAGTTCAGAACCTACGAGCAGTACTTC	CASSKYQGQFRTYEQYF
TRBV21-1	TRBJ2-7	NA	NA	TGTGCCAGCAGCAAAGGGACTAGCGGGAGACGTTACGAGCAGTACTTC	CASSKGTSGRRYEQYF
TRBV4-2	TRBJ2-1	TRBD2	NA	TGTGCCAGCAGCCAAGAACCCCGGGGACTAGTCCTCTCAAGTGAGCAGTTCTTC	CASSQEPRGLVLSSEQFF
TRBV19	TRBJ2-7	NA	NA	TGTGCCAGTACGGATACCTCCTACGAGCAGTACTTC	CASTDTSYEQYF
TRBV7-9	TRBJ1-1	NA	NA	TGTGCCAGCAGGAAAGCTGGTCGCGGGGACACTGAAGCTTTCTTT	CASRKAGRGDTEAFF
TRBV11-2	TRBJ2-2	NA	NA	TGTGCCAGCAGCTCGCGGGAATCGAACACCGGGGAGCTGTTTTTT	CASSSRESNTGELFF
TRBV5-5	TRBJ1-1	NA	NA	TGTGCCAGCAGCTTAAGGGGATTCCAACCTGAAGCTTTCTTT	CASSLRGFQPEAFF
TRBV4-1	TRBJ2-1	TRBD1	NA	TGCGCCAGCAGCCGCCAAGACGGCCACAGGGGCCCTTCGGTGACCTACAATGAGCAGTTCTTC	CASSRQDGHRGPSVTYNEQFF
TRBV7-3	TRBJ2-1	NA	NA	TGTGCCAGCAGCTCACAGGGTAGTGAGCAGTTCTTC	CASSSQGSEQFF
TRBV28	TRBJ1-5	TRBD1	few	TGTGCCAGCAGTTTGTGGGGACAGGCCAATCAGCCCCAGCATTTT	CASSLWGQANQPQHF
TRBV6-5	TRBJ1-2	TRBD1	NA	TGTGCCAGCAGTCCCAACGCGGGGACAGGGGATGGCTACACCTTC	CASSPNAGTGDGYTF
TRBV27	TRBJ1-1	NA	NA	TGTGCCAGCGTTGCGGACAGAATGAACACTGAAGCTTTCTTT	CASVADRMNTEAFF
TRBV9	TRBJ1-2	NA	NA	TGTGCCAGCAGCCCGCCAGGCTATGGCTACACCTTC	CASSPPGYGYTF
TRBV28	TRBJ2-7	TRBD2	NA	TGTGCCAGCCACTCTGGGGGGGGACTAGTCGGGTTCGAGCAGTACTTC	CASHSGGGLVGFEQYF
TRBV2	TRBJ2-7	NA	NA	TGTGCCAGCAGTTCGAGGAGCACTTCTCTGAGCGAGCAGTACTTC	CASSSRSTSLSEQYF
TRBV5-1	TRBJ1-5	NA	NA	TGCGCCAGCAGCTTGGACAGCTATAGCAATCAGCCCCAGCATTTT	CASSLDSYSNQPQHF